Sequencing of this T cell receptor beta chain was carried out in a study of siplizumab effects on memory and regulatory T cells. Whole-study results and caveats: A significant reduction in alloreactive sequences traceable to unstimulated CD4+ memory cells was produced by siplizumab. Just a small share of alloreactive clones was traced back to unstimulated subsets. Left unconfirmed was the suppressive function of proliferating Tregs from siplizumab cultures. Naive T cells seemed more diverse than memory cells and seemed major alloresponse contributors.

V trimming: 0 bases; J trimming: 10 bases; junction bases outside the gene matches: 9. This CDR3 region has 16 residues. The germline CDR1 and CDR2 sequences are LGHNA and YNFKEQ. For this clone: The target antigen is unknown.

TCRdb's table, derived via immunoSEQ multiplex PCR, lists solely in-frame clones and lacks some. The sample records some 87,000 clones, more than 80% being singletons. Sequenced material: CD4+ T cells sorted from blood. The V and J genes are TRBV4-2 and TRBJ2-1, with 10 bases aligning to TRBD2. This TCR came from a human donor in good health. The CDR3 sequence: CASSQEGSGGSGEQFF. The CDR3 nucleotides are TGTGCCAGCAGCCAAGAAGGTAGCGGGGGGAGCGGGGAGCAGTTCTTC.